Listed below are T cell receptor beta chains from one sample, sequenced in a study of blood T cell repertoires in COVID-19. Assay used: immunoSEQ multiplex PCR; TCRdb lists only in-frame clones, some missing. The table lists 80,000 to 100,000 clones, roughly 75% of them singletons. The sample taken for sequencing was peripheral blood. The receptors stem from a man aged 45-65 years who had recovered from COVID-19. Each CDR3 is given with its conserved first and last residue. The D gene is left open where the match is weak. The size entry is marked missing in some rows and otherwise reads once, few, many or a size class.

.,.,TRBJ2-1,TRBV9,CASSASDEQFF,TGTGCCAGCAGCGCTAGCGATGAGCAGTTCTTC
.,.,TRBJ2-2,TRBV7-9,CASSLVIGELFF,TGTGCCAGCAGCTTAGTAATCGGGGAGCTGTTTTTT
.,TRBD1,TRBJ2-7,TRBV3-1/TRBV3-2,CASSQSGTGNEQYF,TGTGCCAGCAGCCAATCGGGGACAGGGAACGAGCAGTACTTC
.,.,TRBJ1-3,TRBV19,CASSPLLSAGNTIYF,TGTGCCAGTTCTCCACTACTTTCTGCTGGAAACACCATATATTTT
.,.,TRBJ1-2,TRBV28,CASSLVAGNPVGYGYTF,TGTGCCAGCAGTTTGGTGGCAGGGAATCCGGTTGGCTATGGCTACACCTTC
.,.,TRBJ1-1,TRBV19,CASGPGQSMNTEAFF,TGTGCCAGTGGGCCGGGACAAAGCATGAACACTGAAGCTTTCTTT
.,.,TRBJ2-7,TRBV2,CASSRDMYEQYF,TGTGCCAGCAGTCGGGACATGTACGAGCAGTACTTC
.,.,TRBJ2-7,TRBV3-1/TRBV3-2,CASSLLGQIGHEQYF,TGTGCCAGCAGCCTCCTGGGGCAGATCGGTCACGAGCAGTACTTC
.,TRBD1,TRBJ2-5,TRBV28,CASSLHRGRGDQYF,TGTGCCAGCAGTTTACACAGGGGGCGCGGAGACCAGTACTTC
.,.,TRBJ1-6,TRBV12-3/TRBV12-4,CASSLYRSPLHF,TGTGCCAGCAGTTTATACAGGTCACCCCTCCACTTT
once,.,TRBJ2-1,TRBV5-1,CASSLAGSGYNEQFF,TGCGCCAGCAGCTTGGCCGGTAGCGGCTACAATGAGCAGTTCTTC
.,.,TRBJ2-1,TRBV25-1,CASSEGRFAGASDEQFF,TGTGCCAGCAGTGAAGGGAGGTTCGCGGGGGCTAGTGATGAGCAGTTCTTC
few,.,TRBJ1-1,TRBV19,CASSIDLEVTEAFF,TGTGCCAGTAGTATAGATCTGGAGGTCACTGAAGCTTTCTTT
.,.,TRBJ1-1,TRBV30,CAWSVERGTEAFF,TGTGCCTGGAGTGTCGAACGGGGGACTGAAGCTTTCTTT
many,TRBD1,TRBJ1-1,TRBV6-4,CASSDGTGNTEAFF,TGTGCCAGCAGTGACGGGACAGGGAACACTGAAGCTTTCTTT
few,.,TRBJ1-1,TRBV6-5,CASSYLKNTEAFF,TGTGCCAGCAGTTACTTAAAGAACACTGAAGCTTTCTTT
.,TRBD1,TRBJ1-4,TRBV3-1/TRBV3-2,CASSTTGMGEKLFF,TGTGCCAGCAGCACGACAGGGATGGGCGAAAAACTGTTTTTT
.,.,TRBJ1-6,TRBV7-2,CASSLVSQMATAVFHF,TGTGCCAGCAGCTTAGTTAGTCAGATGGCAACTGCGGTTTTCCACTTT